The 27 T cell receptor beta chains presented below share a single source sample, sequenced in a study of cytomegalovirus exposure and HLA in healthy donors. The primer mix had 60 Vbeta and 13 Jbeta primers. Assay used: immunoSEQ multiplex PCR; TCRdb lists only in-frame clones, some missing. The repertoire has about 93,000 clones, approximately 83% of them found once; the top ten carry approximately 3.6%. Sequenced: PBMCs. These receptors were obtained from a man aged 50 to 59 in good health and CMV-seronegative.

V and J are TRBV28 and TRBJ1-2, with D perhaps TRBD1 (6 bases). CDR3 size: 14 residues. The V gene lost 4 bases and the J gene lost 0 bases, with 9 bases spanning the gap. From germline, CDR1 is MDHEN and CDR2 SYDVKM. The CDR3 DNA reads TGTGCCAGCAGTTCTTCAGGGGCTAACTATGGCTACACCTTC. The encoded protein is CASSSSGANYGYTF.

The chain has TRBV28 and TRBJ1-1; 12 bases match TRBD1. V was pared by 6 bases and J by 6 bases, with 8 bases of the junction left unmatched. CDR3 length equals 15 residues. The germline gives CDR1 MDHEN, CDR2 SYDVKM. The chain's CDR3 is CASRDEGQGAAEAFF. CDR3 in DNA: TGTGCCAGCAGAGACGAGGGACAGGGGGCTGCTGAAGCTTTCTTT.

CDR3 protein: CASSLGLGNQPQHF. The CDR3 DNA is TGTGCCAGCAGCTTAGGACTGGGTAATCAGCCCCAGCATTTT. The chain is built from TRBV9 and TRBJ1-5; D not resolved. The length of the CDR3 is 14 residues. In germline, CDR1 is SGDLS, CDR2 YYNGEE. Trimming cost V 4 bases and J 4 bases, with 12 bases left between them.

The chain has TRBV18 and TRBJ2-2, with D perhaps matching TRBD1 (6 bases). Germline CDR1 and CDR2: KGHSH and LQKENI. The CDR3 extends over 15 amino acids. Between the trimmed V and J ends, which lost 1 base and 10 bases, there was a span of 16 bases. The chain's CDR3 is CASSPLNREGKELFF. CDR3 DNA: TGTGCCAGCTCACCACTGAACAGGGAAGGGAAGGAGCTGTTTTTT.

This rearrangement joins TRBV12-5 to TRBJ1-3, with a weak D call TRBD1 (5 bases). Trimming left V 7 bases short and J 0 bases short, with 10 bases between. Germline V gives CDR1 LGHNT, CDR2 FRNRAP. The CDR3 runs to 14 residues. The CDR3 DNA follows: TGTGCTAGTGCAGGGCAAAGCTCTGGAAACACCATATATTTT. It is translated as CASAGQSSGNTIYF.

The rearrangement links TRBV2 to TRBJ2-1; 10 bases agree with TRBD2. V gave up 5 bases and J gave up 7 bases; unmatched junction bases: 11. The CDR3 spans 16 residues. Germline-derived CDR1 and CDR2 are SNHLY and FYNNEI. For the CDR3, the DNA is TGTGCCAGCAGTCCCTCTAGCGGGAGTGGTCGGAATGAGCAGTTCTTC. Translation gives CASSPSSGSGRNEQFF.

V usage is TRBV9 and J usage is TRBJ1-3; D might be TRBD1 (6 bases). CDR1 SGDLS and CDR2 YYNGEE come from the germline V gene. CDR3 length: 15 amino acids. Trimming removed 2 bases at V and 1 base at J, with 10 bases between. CDR3 residues: CASSVDSVSGNTIYF. The CDR3 DNA sequence: TGTGCCAGCAGCGTGGACAGCGTTTCTGGAAACACCATATATTTT. The entire variable domain, with the rest obtained from reference TRBV9 and TRBJ1-3, is as follows: DSGVTQTPKHLITATGQRVTLRCSPRSGDLSVYWYQQSLDQGLQFLIQYYNGEERAKGNILERFSAQQFPDLHSELNLSSLELGDSALYFCASSVDSVSGNTIYFGEGSWLTVV.

This chain links TRBV19 with TRBJ1-5; 7 positions match TRBD1. Trimming at V came to 7 bases and at J to 3 bases, leaving 12 bases not matched to a gene. Germline assignment: CDR1 LNHDA and CDR2 SQIVND (reference sequence). The CDR3 has 16 residues. In DNA, the CDR3 is TGTGCCAGTAAACCCCAAGGACAGGCGATCAATCAGCCCCAGCATTTT. As protein: CASKPQGQAINQPQHF.

This clone was detected once. CDR3: CASSSVSGANVLTF. As DNA, the CDR3 is TGTGCCAGCAGCTCCGTCTCTGGGGCCAACGTCCTGACTTTC. The chain couples TRBV13 to TRBJ2-6; no clear D gene. CDR1 is PRHDT and CDR2 is FYEKMQ in the germline V gene (reference sequence). There are 14 residues in the CDR3. Trimming removed 4 bases from V and 0 bases from J, with 4 bases in between.

This rearrangement joins TRBV5-1 to TRBJ1-2; tentative D call: TRBD1 (6 bases). CDR1 SGHRS and CDR2 YFSETQ come from the germline V gene. The CDR3 spans 16 residues. V lost 0 bases to trimming and J lost 6 bases, with 18 bases between them. For the CDR3, the DNA is TGCGCCAGCAGCTTGGTGATCGGCGGGGGCTTGGATGGCTACACCTTC. Its protein is CASSLVIGGGLDGYTF. The complete variable domain, with remaining parts taken from reference TRBV5-1 and TRBJ1-2, reads KAGVTQTPRYLIKTRGQQVTLSCSPISGHRSVSWYQQTPGQGLQFLFEYFSETQRNKGNFPGRFSGRQFSNSRSEMNVSTLELGDSALYLCASSLVIGGGLDGYTFGSGTRLTVV.

This clone was found a few times. The J gene is TRBJ2-2, the V gene TRBV27; 9 bases are shared with TRBD2. The CDR3 is 18 amino acids. Trimming took 1 base from V and 4 from J; bases not matched to a gene: 10. From germline, CDR1 is MNHEY and CDR2 SMNVEV (reference sequence). CDR3 in amino acids: CASSLFGAGGPGTGELFF. CDR3 DNA: TGTGCCAGCAGTTTATTTGGTGCGGGAGGGCCGGGCACCGGGGAGCTGTTTTTT.

The chain carries TRBV11-3 and TRBJ2-5; TRBD1 might be the D (5 bases). The V gene's germline CDR1 is SGHNT and CDR2 YENEEA. The V and J ends lost 1 base and 5 bases respectively, with 8 bases between them. The CDR3 extends over 13 amino acids. The chain's CDR3 is CASSLVPGETQYF. CDR3 DNA: TGTGCCAGCAGCTTAGTCCCAGGGGAGACCCAGTACTTC.

V is TRBV10-2 and J is TRBJ2-3, with TRBD2 identical over 9 bases. Germline CDR1 is WSHSY and CDR2 is SAAADI. The CDR3 is 16 amino acids. J was trimmed by 4 bases and V by 4 bases; bases with no gene match: 9. CDR3 DNA: TGCGCCAGCAGTGGGGGAGCGGGAGGCCTCGCAGATACGCAGTATTTT. Amino acid sequence: CASSGGAGGLADTQYF.

This clone has just a few counts. The chain joins TRBV29-1 to TRBJ1-4; 7 bases line up with TRBD1. The CDR3 totals 13 residues. Germline V gene sequence: CDR1 SQVTM, CDR2 ANQGSEA. V gave up 6 bases and J gave up 2 bases; unmatched junction bases: 3. DNA of the CDR3: TGCAGCGTGAAACAGGGGACTAATGAAAAACTGTTTTTT. The encoded protein is CSVKQGTNEKLFF.

CDR3 nucleotides: TGTGCCAGCAGCTTGTTCACAGGTAGGAGCAATCAGCCCCAGCATTTT. Protein sequence: CASSLFTGRSNQPQHF. The gene calls are TRBV5-6 and TRBJ1-5, with D possibly matching TRBD1 (5 bases). Trimming pared 1 base from V and 1 base from J, leaving 12 bases between. Germline CDR1 SGHDT, CDR2 YYEEEE. The CDR3 length is 16 residues.

This chain links TRBV19 with TRBJ2-3, with D tentatively TRBD2 (5 bases). The germline V and J ends were trimmed by 6 bases and 0 bases, with 10 bases remaining between them. This CDR3 contains 14 residues. CDR1 LNHDA and CDR2 SQIVND come from the germline V gene (reference sequence). This chain's CDR3 is CASRSGISTDTQYF. As DNA, the CDR3 is TGTGCCAGTAGATCCGGGATTAGCACAGATACGCAGTATTTT.

J is TRBJ2-5 and V is TRBV7-9; 8 positions match TRBD2. The DNA matches TRBJ2-7 better at its end, which makes the J call doubtful. Germline V gives CDR1 SEHNR, CDR2 FQNEAQ (reference sequence). The CDR3 extends over 14 amino acids. DNA for the CDR3: TGTGCCAGCAGCCGATCCGGGGGGGGCTACGAGCAGTACTTC. It translates to CASSRSGGGYEQYF.

V is TRBV7-9 and J is TRBJ2-5; 7 nucleotides agree with TRBD1. The DNA matches TRBJ2-7 better at its end, which makes the J call doubtful. CDR1 is SEHNR, CDR2 FQNEAQ, per germline (reference sequence). The CDR3 has 16 amino acids. The CDR3 sequence: CASSLLSGQGVYEQYF. CDR3 nucleotide sequence: TGTGCCAGCAGCCTCCTTAGTGGCCAGGGGGTGTACGAGCAGTACTTC.

The table lists this clone with a few counts. The rearrangement uses TRBV27 and TRBJ2-7; tentative D call: TRBD1 (6 bases). This CDR3 has 13 amino acids. V lost 1 base, J lost 6 bases, and 10 bases lay in between. Germline V gene data show CDR1 as MNHEY and CDR2 as SMNVEV (reference sequence). In DNA form, the CDR3 reads TGTGCCAGCAGTTTATATACAGGGAGCGAGCAGTACTTC. Amino acid sequence: CASSLYTGSEQYF.

The V call is TRBV6-5, the J call TRBJ1-1, with 7 positions matching TRBD1. Germline trimming cut 8 bases from V and 5 bases from J; bases unmatched to any gene: 8. The CDR3 totals 13 residues. Germline-derived CDR1 and CDR2 are MNHEY and SVGAGI. Here the CDR3 reads CASGTGVGTEAFF. CDR3 nucleotide sequence: TGTGCCAGCGGCACAGGGGTGGGTACTGAAGCTTTCTTT.

The CDR3 loop reads CASREVGGRGGYEQYF. CDR3 bases: TGTGCCAGTAGGGAAGTCGGGGGGAGAGGAGGGTACGAGCAGTACTTC. The chain recombines TRBV19 with TRBJ2-7; 7 nucleotides align to TRBD2. J was trimmed by 4 bases and V by 6 bases; bases with no gene match: 15. The CDR3 covers 16 residues. CDR1 is LNHDA, CDR2 SQIVND, per germline (reference sequence).

The chain employs TRBV6-1 and TRBJ2-7; D is undetermined. The germline CDR1 and CDR2 sequences are MNHNS and SASEGT. The CDR3 spans 14 residues. V lost 2 bases, J lost 2 bases, and 10 bases lay in between. The CDR3 nucleotides are TGTGCCAGCAGTGAAAAGTTCAGGACCTACGAGCAGTACTTC. Translated: CASSEKFRTYEQYF.

The chain couples TRBV7-9 to TRBJ2-7; D unresolved. V was trimmed by 4 bases and J by 8 bases, leaving 18 bases between them. Germline CDR1 reads SEHNR; CDR2 reads FQNEAQ (reference sequence). This CDR3 region has 14 residues. CDR3 region: CASSYPPLSYKQYF. In nucleotides, the CDR3 is TGTGCCAGCAGCTACCCGCCTCTCTCGTACAAGCAGTACTTC.

V gene TRBV19 combines with J gene TRBJ2-3; 8 bases align to TRBD2. The ends lost 8 bases at V and 4 bases at J; junction bases unmatched: 8. The CDR3 is 14 amino acids. Per the germline V gene, CDR1 is LNHDA and CDR2 is SQIVND (reference sequence). CDR3 region: CASEREPYSDTQYF. CDR3 DNA: TGTGCCAGTGAGCGGGAGCCTTATTCAGATACGCAGTATTTT.

The chain employs TRBV5-3 and TRBJ2-7; 14 bases line up with TRBD2. TRBV5-3 is placed among ORFs of uncertain function. Trimming cost V 10 bases and J 1 base; bases outside gene matches: 16. The CDR3 sequence is 18 residues long. The CDR3 DNA reads as TGTGCCGGGCTACCTCCGGGACTAGCGGGAGTTGGTTCCTACGAGCAGTACTTC. It yields the protein CAGLPPGLAGVGSYEQYF.

This sequence joins TRBV7-9 and TRBJ2-1, with 15 bases identical to TRBD2. Germline CDR1 SEHNR, CDR2 FQNEAQ (reference sequence). There are 15 residues in the CDR3. Trimming removed 5 bases from V and 4 bases from J; junction bases left unmatched: 0. CDR3 loop: CASSGTSGRYNEQFF. The CDR3 DNA reads TGTGCCAGCAGCGGGACTAGCGGGAGGTACAATGAGCAGTTCTTC.

This chain uses TRBV11-3 with TRBJ2-7; 7 bases agree with TRBD1. V lost 5 bases and J lost 5; bases outside the gene matches: 9. CDR3 length equals 14 residues. Germline lookup yields CDR1 SGHNT and CDR2 YENEEA. CDR3 DNA sequence: TGTGCCAGCAGCCCCGGGACAGAGGTCCACGAGCAGTACTTC. This encodes CASSPGTEVHEQYF. The variable domain in full, with the rest retrieved from reference TRBV11-3 and TRBJ2-7, is EAGVVQSPRYKIIEKKQPVAFWCNPISGHNTLYWYLQNLGQGPELLIRYENEEAVDDSQLPKDRFSAERLKGVDSTLKIQPAELGDSAVYLCASSPGTEVHEQYFGPGTRLTVT.